This T cell receptor beta chain derives from a study of glioma-infiltrating T cells. Study observations and caveats: Very few CDR3 sequences were shared between tissue and blood.

This CDR3 comprises 15 residues. Germline lookup yields CDR1 SQVTM and CDR2 ANQGSEA. V shed 3 bases and J 3 bases; nucleotides not matched to a gene: 8. Amplification of TCR alpha and beta CDR3 regions from RNA used iRepertoire nested multiplex PCR. Each CDR3 protein is one row after TCRdb ran MiXCR on the multiplex PCR reads. The repertoire holds tens of thousands of distinct CDR3 sequences, 20% to 25% seen once, with more than 6.5% in the top ten. Turning to this clonotype: The antigen is not known. This CDR3 fails to terminate in the conserved phenylalanine or tryptophan, so it likely reflects a read error.

The rearrangement joins TRBV29-1 to TRBJ2-7; 10 bases are shared with TRBD1. Sequenced sample: glioma tissue, nonneoplastic brain tissue, or PBMCs (not recorded which). The sequence was collected from a human donor with low-grade glioma or glioblastoma, undergoing nonglioma brain surgery, or in good health (not recorded which). The CDR3: CSVERGQGLSYEQYL. The CDR3 DNA reads as TGCAGCGTTGAGAGGGGACAGGGGTTGAGCTACGAGCAGTACCTC.